The clone carrying this T cell receptor (beta chain) was counted between two and nine times. Its antigen remains unidentified. The germline gene is not matched at one end of the junction; a read error may be the cause. The entry originates in a study of T-cell reconstitution after alpha-beta-depleted transplantation in children. Whole-study findings and limits: It was newly produced T cells that mostly accounted for T-cell counts and diversity one year after transplant. The high TCRbeta diversity at day 60 in some patients came from surviving recipient T cells and thymic progenitors. Several hundred expanded graft clones reportedly were the source of alpha-beta T cells about two months after transplant.

Preparing the TCRbeta library involved the use of unique molecular identifiers. TCRdb reprocessed the PCR reads via MiXCR and lists one record per CDR3 protein. This sample yields 450,000 to 600,000 distinct CDR3 sequences, of which 10% to 15% are seen a single time; 2.2% belongs to the top ten. The CDR3 spans 13 residues. Germline V lookup: CDR1 SSHAT, CDR2 FNYEAQ (reference sequence). Material: PBMCs, mostly from graft donor cells, obtained 360 days after TCRalphabeta/CD19-depleted stem cell transplant. The chain joins TRBV7-7 to TRBJ2-7, with 9 positions matching TRBD1. This TCR was recovered from a male patient younger than 18 who had a stem cell transplant for acute myeloid leukemia, so the T cells may come from the graft donor. The CDR3 loop reads CASSAGQGREQYF. DNA of the CDR3: TGTGCTAGCAGCGCCGGACAGGGGAGGGAGCAGTACTTC.